The entry below gives a single T cell receptor (gamma chain) sequence along with its context. This clone is classified as large (0.1 to 1%). This receptor's antigen is unknown. A much larger clonotype is one base distant, so this may be a read error. Other nucleotide sequences in the sample specify the same CDR3. Mothers of both infected and uninfected infants received the same treatment, using spiramycin and/or pyrimethamine plus sulfadiazine plus folinic acid. Every infant, whether infected or uninfected, was delivered at term after more than 37 weeks of gestation. Approximately 0.9 mL of blood was used to isolate PBMCs by Lymphoprep gradient centrifugation, after which the PBMCs were cryopreserved in liquid nitrogen and shipped to Belgium. After thawing, PBMCs were labeled with Zombie NIR viability dye and stained with CD3, TCR gammadelta, Vgamma9 and Vdelta2 antibodies. A FACSAria III was used to sort CD3+ TCRgammadelta+ T cells, reaching a mean purity of around 98%. For each sample, RNA was extracted from about 9,700 sorted gammadelta T cells with the RNeasy Micro Kit. Infants were born to mothers enrolled with primary T. gondii infection during pregnancy. The infants' peripheral blood was drawn at an outpatient microbiology and virology center located in Pavia, Italy.

The sample originates from a study of Vγ9Vδ2 T cells in congenital toxoplasmosis (dated by TCRdb to the early 2020s). Describing the broader study: The diagnosis of congenital toxoplasmosis relied on IgG, IgM and IgA serology, Western blot and an in-house interferon-gamma release assay. This study compared the CDR3 repertoires of the gamma and delta chains in sorted blood gammadelta T cells from congenitally T. gondii-infected infants versus uninfected infants. Infant repertoires were sequenced at 2 months after birth and at 1 year of age. TCR sequencing was performed on about 5 infected and 10 uninfected infants at 2 months and on 3 infected and 4 uninfected infants at 1 year. Summary of the overall study and its limitations: Germline-encoded fetal-type TRDV2 CDR3 sequences seemed to be more prevalent in infected than in uninfected roughly 2-month-old infants, with an in utero expansion footprint being suggested. Two months was the earliest age with enough suitable sample material for TCR repertoire analysis, so newborn repertoires were not sequenced. Both infected and uninfected infants showed high prevalence of a public TRGV9 clonotype. Repertoire differences between infected and uninfected infants were less clearly seen at 1 year of age than at 2 months. At 2 months, TRGV9 and TRDV2 CDR3s of infected infants appeared to carry fewer N additions than uninfected infants, especially TRDV2-TRDJ1 sequences.

Template-switch reverse transcription with SuperScript II was used to generate cDNA, with TRGC- and TRDC-specific primers combined in a single tube. The TRGC primer was designed for binding to both the TRGC1 and TRGC2 constant genes. The KAPA Real-Time Library Amplification Kit was used for TRG and TRD amplification, and AMPure XP bead purification was performed between steps. Index PCR with the Nextera XT Index Kit was used to attach the Illumina sequencing adapters. An Illumina MiSeq with the V2 300 kit was used to sequence the TRG and TRD amplicons, producing 150 bp paired-end reads. Per the original workflow: Before further analysis, read quality was checked using FastQC version 0.11.8. Reads were aligned against the TRG or TRD reference genes from GenBank, and CDR3 sequences were constructed using MiXCR version 3.0.3. Default MiXCR settings were used, apart from assembling TRDD gene segments from 3 instead of 5 consecutive nucleotides. N additions, CDR3 length, J segment length and clonotype sharing between samples were calculated with VDJtools version 1.2.1. CDR3 sequences that were out of frame or contained stop codons were left out of the analysis. To look for overlap, the infant repertoires were checked against previously published Vgamma9Vdelta2 repertoires from fetal, cord blood and adult blood. Clonotypes were called again by TCRdb from the public reads via CATT, and duplicate nucleotide sequences were then merged into one entry. Clone size and V and J calls follow TCRdb, not the original study. Here the sample has about 280 gamma-chain clones; less than 9.5% occur a single time. The ten largest account for about 36% of the sample.

There are 16 amino acids in the CDR3, from cysteine to phenylalanine inclusive. Only CDR3 DNA is held: 48 bases, read in frame from base 1. Trimming takes 0 bases off V and 7 bases off J; junction bases not matched to a gene: 3. Per the germline V gene (reference sequence), GITISATS is the CDR1 and ISYDGTV is the CDR2. Sample: gamma-delta T cells from blood. This chain joins TRGV9 to TRGJP. This clonotype originated in a child under 10 years old born to a mother with Toxoplasma gondii infection during pregnancy, either congenitally infected or uninfected (not recorded which). At the DNA level, the sequence is TGTGCCTTGTGGGAGGTGCAGGAGTTGGGCAAAAAAATCAAGGTATTT. Translated, this is CALWEVQELGKKIKVF.